One sample yielded the 21 T cell receptor beta chains listed below, sequenced in a study of regulatory T cells in long-lasting Graves disease. Both iRepertoire HTBI primers and Arm-PCR of CDR3 regions were used to build the TCR beta libraries. TCRdb passed the multiplex PCR reads through MiXCR, listing each CDR3 protein once. The top ten clones hold approximately 9.3% of a sample with about 540,000 distinct CDR3 sequences, roughly 13% of them seen once. Time point: newly diagnosed GD, antithyroid drugs for less than 3 months. Making the TCR library involved RNA that had been extracted from PBMCs. The same data also went into a second study, on T cells in Graves' hyperthyroidism and ophthalmopathy.

Here the sequenced sample was peripheral blood mononuclear cells (PBMCs), taken at new diagnosis, from a patient treated with antithyroid drugs. The receptors were gathered from a man aged 25-45 years with Graves disease.

This clonotype was seen repeatedly, ten times or more. The V call is TRBV29-1, the J call TRBJ2-7; the match to TRBD1 covers 9 bases. In germline, CDR1 is SQVTM, CDR2 ANQGSEA. The trim removed 3 bases at V and 4 bases at J, leaving 4 bases unmatched. This CDR3 has 13 residues. The CDR3 loop reads CSVDMGQGYEQYF. CDR3 DNA: TGCAGCGTTGACATGGGACAGGGTTACGAGCAGTACTTC.

The V call is TRBV19, the J call TRBJ1-5; D uncertain. The CDR3 is 14 residues long. V dropped 3 bases and J dropped 1 base, with 7 bases sitting between them. Germline V gene sequence: CDR1 LNHDA, CDR2 SQIVND (reference sequence). The CDR3 reads CASSIDGSNQPQHF. DNA of the CDR3: TGTGCCAGTAGTATCGACGGGAGCAATCAGCCCCAGCATTTT.

This clonotype was observed many times. The J gene is TRBJ2-3, the V gene TRBV5-8; 9 bases line up with TRBD1. The germline CDR1 and CDR2 sequences are SGHTS and YDEGEE. This CDR3 is 15 amino acids long. Trimming at V came to 5 bases and at J to 3 bases, leaving 7 bases not matched to a gene. This CDR3 is CASSLGQGWTDTQYF. CDR3 nucleotides: TGTGCCAGCAGTTTAGGACAGGGGTGGACAGATACGCAGTATTTT. The full variable domain, its missing parts supplied by reference TRBV5-8 and TRBJ2-3, is EAGVTQSPTHLIKTRGQQATLRCSPISGHTSVYWYQQALGLGLQFLLWYDEGEERNRGNFPPRFSGRQFPNYSSELNVNALELEDSALYLCASSLGQGWTDTQYFGPGTRLTVL.

This clonotype was found many times. The chain recombines TRBV18 with TRBJ1-1; TRBD1 might be the D (5 bases). Germline CDR1 reads KGHSH; CDR2 reads LQKENI. This CDR3 is built from 14 residues. V gave up 9 bases and J gave up 3 bases, with 17 bases separating them. The CDR3 region is CASQTYTGHTEAFF. The CDR3 DNA is TGTGCCAGTCAAACCTATACAGGACACACTGAAGCTTTCTTT.

This rearrangement joins TRBV20-1 to TRBJ2-2, with 12 bases matching TRBD2. The CDR3 contains 15 residues. J lost 2 bases, V lost 6 bases, and 4 bases had no gene match. The germline CDR1 and CDR2 sequences are DFQATT and SNEGSKA (reference sequence). This CDR3 is CSARLAGVNTGELFF. The CDR3, as DNA: TGCAGTGCGAGACTAGCGGGAGTAAACACCGGGGAGCTGTTTTTT.

The chain joins TRBV5-6 to TRBJ2-5, with D perhaps TRBD1 (5 bases). Trimming took 6 bases from V and 1 from J, leaving 13 bases between them. Germline lookup yields CDR1 SGHDT and CDR2 YYEEEE. The CDR3 has 14 amino acids. The CDR3 DNA is TGTGCCAGCAAGGGAAGGGGCCTCCAAGAGACCCAGTACTTC. Its translation: CASKGRGLQETQYF.

At least ten counts were recorded for this clonotype. The CDR3 is CASSLDPGMNTEAFF. Written as DNA, the CDR3 is TGTGCCAGCAGCTTAGATCCAGGGATGAACACTGAAGCTTTCTTT. This chain joins TRBV7-2 and TRBJ1-1, with D tentatively TRBD1 (5 bases). This CDR3 has 15 residues. V was pared by 1 base and J by 0 bases, with 9 bases between. Germline values: CDR1 SGHTA, CDR2 FQGNSA.

The sample holds a few counts of this clonotype. CDR3 nucleotides: TGTGCCAGCAGCAACGCTAGCGGGATAATGAATGAGCAGTTCTTC. This sequence encodes CASSNASGIMNEQFF. The chain employs TRBV3-1 and TRBJ2-1, with 9 bases identical to TRBD2. Germline V gene lookup returns CDR1 LGHDT and CDR2 YNNKEL (reference sequence). The CDR3 loop spans 15 amino acids. V was clipped by 5 bases and J by 7 bases; unmatched bases: 9.

The gene calls are TRBV18 and TRBJ1-5; 9 nucleotides align to TRBD1. CDR3 size: 15 residues. V shed 6 bases and J 4 bases; nucleotides not matched to a gene: 7. Per germline, CDR1 KGHSH and CDR2 LQKENI. In DNA, the CDR3 is TGTGCCAGCTCGTCCGAGACAGGGGGGAATCAGCCCCAGCATTTT. Its protein is CASSSETGGNQPQHF.

This clonotype was recorded many times. This chain links TRBV20-1 with TRBJ2-1; D might be TRBD1 or TRBD2, each matching 6 bases. The V and J ends lost 5 bases and 1 base respectively, with 21 bases between them. From germline, CDR1 is DFQATT and CDR2 SNEGSKA (reference sequence). The CDR3 totals 17 residues. CDR3 loop: CSAGPDWIGGSYNEQFF. The CDR3 coding sequence is TGCAGTGCTGGCCCTGACTGGATAGGGGGGTCCTACAATGAGCAGTTCTTC.

This clonotype was found many times. The chain links TRBV12-3 or TRBV12-4 to TRBJ2-7; D tentatively reads TRBD1 or TRBD2 (5 bases each). This CDR3 has 13 residues. V lost 5 bases and J lost 4, with 12 bases in between. The CDR3 loop is CASSRDLGYEQYF. The CDR3 bases are TGTGCCAGCAGTCGGGACCTGGGGTACGAGCAGTACTTC.

This clonotype was counted ten times or more. The J gene is TRBJ2-3, the V gene TRBV7-6; D perhaps matches TRBD1 (6 bases). The germline V gene encodes CDR1 SGHVS and CDR2 FNYEAQ. Trimming shortened V by 1 base and J by 1 base, and 9 bases separated the two germline ends. The CDR3 runs 15 residues. CDR3 protein: CASSLGRGRTDTQYF. CDR3 bases: TGTGCCAGCAGCTTAGGCAGGGGACGCACAGATACGCAGTATTTT.

This clonotype has at least ten counts. This chain joins TRBV24-1 and TRBJ2-1; 7 positions match TRBD1. V shed 5 bases, J shed 7 bases, and the junction held 13 bases outside the gene matches. The CDR3 is made up of 16 amino acids. Germline V CDR1 and CDR2: KGHDR, SFDVKD. The chain's CDR3 is CATSVRMTGKTNEQFF. DNA of the CDR3: TGTGCCACCAGTGTCCGAATGACAGGGAAAACGAATGAGCAGTTCTTC.

This clonotype occurred many times. This chain links TRBV20-1 with TRBJ2-1; 8 nucleotides line up with TRBD2. This CDR3 comprises 15 residues. V was clipped by 1 base and J by 4 bases; unmatched bases: 6. Germline assignment: CDR1 DFQATT and CDR2 SNEGSKA (reference sequence). The CDR3 loop reads CSARVDSGKYNEQFF. The CDR3 bases are TGCAGTGCTAGAGTTGATAGCGGGAAATACAATGAGCAGTTCTTC.

The count of this clonotype is one. The chain combines TRBV11-2 with TRBJ1-2, with TRBD1 matching 10 bases. The CDR3 runs to 16 residues. V lost 5 bases, J lost 4 bases, and 10 bases stayed unmatched. The germline V gene encodes CDR1 SGHAT and CDR2 FQNNGV. The CDR3 region has the DNA TGTGCCAGCAGCCCCCTCGACAGGGGGCGCTTCTATGGCTACACCTTC. Encoded protein: CASSPLDRGRFYGYTF.

This clonotype was counted many times. V usage is TRBV11-1 and J usage is TRBJ2-5; no definite D call. The V gene's germline CDR1 is SGHAT and CDR2 FQDESV (reference sequence). The V end lost 1 base, the J end lost 7 bases, and 10 bases lay between the germline ends. The CDR3 totals 13 residues. The CDR3 DNA sequence: TGTGCCAGCAGCTTAGAGGGTGAGGCGACCCAGTACTTC. Translating it yields CASSLEGEATQYF.

Ten or more counts support this clonotype. The V and J genes are TRBV11-2 and TRBJ1-1; perhaps TRBD1 as D (5 bases). V was shortened by 1 base and J by 3 bases, with 9 bases between the two germline ends. The CDR3 consists of 14 residues. CDR1 is SGHAT and CDR2 is FQNNGV in the germline V gene. The CDR3 nucleotides are TGTGCCAGCAGCTTAGGGTTAGGGGACACTGAAGCTTTCTTT. Its protein product is CASSLGLGDTEAFF.

This clonotype has a count of ten or more. The chain employs TRBV24-1 and TRBJ2-7; TRBD1 aligns across 7 bases. CDR1 is KGHDR and CDR2 is SFDVKD in the germline V gene. CDR3 length: 15 amino acids. The V gene end was trimmed by 5 bases and the J gene end by 1 base; junction bases not matched to a gene: 7. The CDR3 nucleotides are TGTGCCACCAGTGGACCCGGGACAGAGTCCTACGAGCAGTACTTC. Its translation is CATSGPGTESYEQYF.

This clonotype was seen a few times. The chain joins TRBV20-1 to TRBJ2-5; 11 bases agree with TRBD2. This CDR3 has 14 residues. Germline values: CDR1 DFQATT, CDR2 SNEGSKA (reference sequence). The J segment lost 7 bases and the V segment lost 6 bases, leaving 10 bases of the junction unmatched. The CDR3 DNA reads TGCAGTGCGCCGGGACTAGCGGACCTGGGGACCCAGTACTTC. Protein product: CSAPGLADLGTQYF.

The chain uses TRBV19 and TRBJ2-1, with 10 nucleotides matching TRBD2. This CDR3 spans 16 amino acids. The junction had 16 bases not matched to a gene; V was cut back by 7 bases and J by 10 bases. The germline gives CDR1 LNHDA, CDR2 SQIVND (reference sequence). The CDR3 region is CASKVGAGGTNGEQFF. CDR3 DNA sequence: TGTGCCAGTAAAGTGGGAGCGGGAGGGACCAATGGGGAGCAGTTCTTC.

The chain links TRBV20-1 to TRBJ2-5; D gene unclear. Per germline, CDR1 DFQATT and CDR2 SNEGSKA (reference sequence). The CDR3 is made up of 11 amino acids. V gave up 3 bases and J gave up 3 bases, with 5 bases separating them. In DNA, the CDR3 is TGCAGTGCTAGGGAGAAAGAGACCCAGTACTTC. The encoded protein is CSAREKETQYF.